The 29 T cell receptor beta chains reported below all come from one sample, sequenced in a study of T-cell memory formation after mild COVID-19. TCRdb re-called the 5' RACE reads with MiXCR, one entry per CDR3 protein. The table includes under 300,000 distinct CDR3 sequences, around 10% detected once. Specimen: PBMCs or a T cell subset sorted from them (not recorded which). Receptors originate from a man aged 18-30 years who had mild COVID-19 (a few samples of this study predate the infection). Cell type and time point are not known.

This clonotype has just a few counts. The chain is built from TRBV11-2 and TRBJ2-3, with unresolved D. V was shortened by 3 bases and J by 0 bases, with 10 bases between the two germline ends. The V gene's germline CDR1 is SGHAT and CDR2 FQNNGV. This CDR3 comprises 15 residues. The CDR3 reads CASSFRTDSTDTQYF. CDR3 nucleotide sequence: TGTGCCAGCAGCTTTAGGACGGACAGCACAGATACGCAGTATTTT. Full variable domain (rest looked up from reference TRBV11-2 and TRBJ2-3): EAGVAQSPRYKIIEKRQSVAFWCNPISGHATLYWYQQILGQGPKLLIQFQNNGVVDDSQLPKDRFSAERLKGVDSTLKIQPAKLEDSAVYLCASSFRTDSTDTQYFGPGTRLTVL.

The chain couples TRBV7-3 to TRBJ2-7; the match to TRBD2 covers 8 bases. The V gene's germline CDR1 is SGHTA and CDR2 FQGTGA. With V trimmed by 6 bases and J by 2 bases, 12 bases remained unmatched. The CDR3 has 16 amino acids. DNA of the CDR3: TGTGCCAGCAGGGACCTGGGCAGCGGGGGCCCCTACGAGCAGTACGTC. As protein: CASRDLGSGGPYEQYV.

This clonotype has just a few counts. The rearrangement uses TRBV5-1 and TRBJ1-1, with D uncertain. V was pared by 0 bases and J by 1 base, with 10 bases between. The V gene's germline CDR1 is SGHRS and CDR2 YFSETQ. The CDR3 consists of 15 residues. The CDR3 protein is CASSLGPPWNTEAFF. The DNA for the CDR3 is TGCGCCAGCAGCTTGGGTCCCCCCTGGAACACTGAAGCTTTCTTT.

The rearrangement links TRBV28 to TRBJ1-5; D is unresolved. The CDR3 is 14 residues long. Germline V CDR1 and CDR2: MDHEN, SYDVKM. V shed 7 bases and J shed 0 bases, with 10 bases lying between them. This CDR3 reads CASTEVYSNQPQHF. The CDR3 nucleotides read TGTGCCAGCACTGAAGTCTATAGCAATCAGCCCCAGCATTTT.

The V call is TRBV3-1, the J call TRBJ2-2; TRBD1 matches at 9 bases. CDR3 size: 16 residues. J gave up 1 base and V 3 bases, and 3 bases lay outside the gene matches. Germline CDR1 and CDR2: LGHDT and YNNKEL (reference sequence). The CDR3, as DNA: TGTGCCAGCAGCCAGGGGACAGGGATGAACACCGGGGAGCTGTTTTTT. Its translation: CASSQGTGMNTGELFF.

V and J are TRBV5-1 and TRBJ2-2; D possibly corresponds to TRBD2 (6 bases). There are 15 residues in the CDR3. Trimming took off 4 bases at V and 7 bases at J, with 17 bases between the two ends. CDR1 SGHRS and CDR2 YFSETQ come from the germline V gene. The CDR3 is CASSDLSGSVGELFF. CDR3 sequence (DNA): TGCGCCAGCAGCGACTTAAGCGGGTCTGTCGGGGAGCTGTTTTTT.

This clonotype was seen at least ten times. The chain joins TRBV20-1 to TRBJ2-3; 7 bases map to TRBD2. The J segment lost 4 bases and the V segment lost 4 bases, leaving 8 bases of the junction unmatched. This CDR3 contains 14 residues. CDR1 and CDR2 (germline): DFQATT, SNEGSKA (reference sequence). The CDR3 is CSAIVQAGSDTQYF. For the CDR3, the DNA is TGCAGTGCTATCGTCCAAGCGGGGTCAGATACGCAGTATTTT.

V usage is TRBV14 and J usage is TRBJ1-5; D possibly corresponds to TRBD1 (6 bases). Trimming took off 6 bases at V and 4 bases at J, with 16 bases between the two ends. CDR3 size: 15 residues. Per germline, CDR1 SGHDN and CDR2 FVKESK. This CDR3 reads CASRRRGKSNQPQHF. The DNA of the CDR3 is TGTGCCAGCAGGAGAAGGGGGAAGTCGAATCAGCCCCAGCATTTT.

This sequence joins TRBV5-1 and TRBJ2-3, with 7 bases that match TRBD1. The CDR3 consists of 14 residues. The germline gives CDR1 SGHRS, CDR2 YFSETQ. V dropped 4 bases and J dropped 5; count of bases not matched to a gene: 7. This chain's CDR3 is CASSPGQTKDTQYF. In nucleotides, the CDR3 is TGCGCCAGCAGCCCGGGACAGACTAAAGATACGCAGTATTTT.

The chain recombines TRBV12-3 or TRBV12-4 with TRBJ1-6; D is perhaps TRBD1 (5 bases). The CDR3 contains 13 residues. The ends were cut back, 3 bases at V and 10 bases at J, with 10 bases in the middle. This CDR3 is CASSFLTESPLHF. The CDR3 DNA reads TGTGCCAGCAGTTTTTTGACAGAATCACCCCTCCACTTT.

This clonotype appeared a few times. This chain connects TRBV12-3 or TRBV12-4 to TRBJ1-1; D is perhaps TRBD1 (5 bases). The CDR3 has 14 amino acids. V lost 3 bases and J 4 bases, leaving 12 bases between the germline ends. Here the CDR3 reads CASSFAGRGTEAFF. Here the CDR3 DNA reads TGTGCCAGCAGTTTTGCAGGGCGAGGCACTGAAGCTTTCTTT.

The CDR3 is CASSIHLAPAGNTQYF. Written as DNA, the CDR3 is TGTGCCAGCAGCATCCATCTAGCTCCGGCCGGGAATACGCAGTATTTT. This chain links TRBV7-2 with TRBJ2-3; possible D gene TRBD2, 5 bases. Germline CDR1 and CDR2: SGHTA and FQGNSA. This CDR3 contains 16 residues. The V gene lost 5 bases and the J gene lost 7 bases, with 22 bases spanning the gap. The variable domain in full, with the rest retrieved from reference TRBV7-2 and TRBJ2-3, is GAGVSQSPSNKVTEKGKDVELRCDPISGHTALYWYRQSLGQGLEFLIYFQGNSAPDKSGLPSDRFSAERTGGSVSTLTIQRTQQEDSAVYLCASSIHLAPAGNTQYFGPGTRLTVL.

The chain uses TRBV5-1 and TRBJ2-5; either TRBD1 or TRBD2 may supply D (5 bases each). This CDR3 has 14 amino acids. Germline V lookup: CDR1 SGHRS, CDR2 YFSETQ. V shed 0 bases and J shed 7 bases, with 13 bases lying between them. The CDR3 sequence is CASSLGDQQRTQYF. CDR3 in DNA: TGCGCCAGCAGCTTGGGGGACCAGCAGCGGACCCAGTACTTC.

This clonotype was picked up a small number of times. The rearrangement links TRBV11-1 to TRBJ2-2; perhaps D is TRBD1 or TRBD2 (6 bases each). The CDR3 has 16 residues. V was shortened by 5 bases and J by 0 bases, with 13 bases between the two germline ends. Germline V gene sequence: CDR1 SGHAT, CDR2 FQDESV (reference sequence). CDR3 amino acids: CASSREGGTNTGELFF. DNA for the CDR3: TGTGCCAGCAGCCGCGAGGGGGGAACGAACACCGGGGAGCTGTTTTTT.

V is TRBV20-1 and J is TRBJ2-7, with D possibly being TRBD2 (5 bases). Germline lookup yields CDR1 DFQATT and CDR2 SNEGSKA (reference sequence). The CDR3 is made up of 13 amino acids. V lost 1 base and J lost 3, with 10 bases in between. The CDR3 DNA reads as TGCAGTGCTAGAGCACTAGGCAGCTACGAGCAGTACGTC. It encodes CSARALGSYEQYV.

The chain uses TRBV15 and TRBJ2-7; tentatively, D is TRBD2 (5 bases). V lost 2 bases and J lost 4, with 18 bases in between. Per germline, CDR1 LNHNV and CDR2 YYDKDF (reference sequence). CDR3 length: 16 residues. For the CDR3, the DNA is TGTGCCACCAGCAGAATACCCCTCGGAGGAAGGTACGAGCAGTACGTC. This codes for CATSRIPLGGRYEQYV.

In its sample, this clonotype was seen many times. This chain links TRBV28 with TRBJ2-3; no clear D gene. CDR1 is MDHEN and CDR2 is SYDVKM in the germline V gene. Trimming left V 3 bases short and J 8 bases short, with 9 bases between. The CDR3 length is 12 residues. CDR3 amino acids: CASSFRVGTQYF. DNA of the CDR3: TGTGCCAGCAGTTTCCGTGTGGGTACGCAGTATTTT.

This clonotype turned up a few times. This chain links TRBV5-1 with TRBJ2-7; possible D gene TRBD2, 6 bases. Trimming left V 0 bases short and J 5 bases short, with 15 bases between. Looked up from germline, CDR1 is SGHRS and CDR2 is YFSETQ. This CDR3 contains 15 residues. The CDR3 DNA reads TGCGCCAGCAGCTTGGCGAGGGTGGAGGGACACGAGCAGTACTTC. Encoded protein: CASSLARVEGHEQYF.

This clonotype was counted only a few times. V is TRBV11-2 and J is TRBJ1-5, with TRBD1 matching 7 bases. Per the germline V gene, CDR1 is SGHAT and CDR2 is FQNNGV. With V trimmed by 5 bases and J by 6 bases, 7 bases remained unmatched. This CDR3 is 14 amino acids long. CDR3 region: CASSQGAGGQPQHF. In DNA form, the CDR3 reads TGTGCCAGCAGCCAAGGGGCAGGGGGTCAGCCCCAGCATTTT. The entire variable domain, with the rest obtained from reference TRBV11-2 and TRBJ1-5, is as follows: EAGVAQSPRYKIIEKRQSVAFWCNPISGHATLYWYQQILGQGPKLLIQFQNNGVVDDSQLPKDRFSAERLKGVDSTLKIQPAKLEDSAVYLCASSQGAGGQPQHFGDGTRLSIL.

The V and J genes are TRBV7-6 and TRBJ1-2, with 7 bases that match TRBD1. Germline loops: CDR1 SGHVS, CDR2 FNYEAQ. The length of the CDR3 is 17 residues. With 5 bases clipped from V and 6 bases from J, the junction kept 18 bases outside the gene matches. The CDR3 bases are TGTGCCAGCAGCGACCCGCAGGGGGTTGGCCCGTTCGATGGCTACACCTTC. Amino acids: CASSDPQGVGPFDGYTF.

This clonotype was seen a handful of times. The chain combines TRBV20-1 with TRBJ1-6; possible D gene TRBD1, 6 bases. V lost 2 bases and J lost 0, with 14 bases in between. The germline V gene encodes CDR1 DFQATT and CDR2 SNEGSKA (reference sequence). The CDR3 is 17 residues long. This CDR3 reads CSARPPGARSYNSPLHF. DNA for the CDR3: TGCAGTGCTAGACCCCCAGGGGCCCGCTCCTATAATTCACCCCTCCACTTT.

In its sample, this clonotype was seen a few times. The chain combines TRBV14 with TRBJ1-1, with 7 bases fitting TRBD1. Germline CDR1 is SGHDN and CDR2 is FVKESK. This CDR3 has 13 residues. V lost 0 bases to trimming and J lost 8 bases; unmatched junction nucleotides: 3. This CDR3 is CASSQERQGEAFF. The DNA for the CDR3 is TGTGCCAGCAGCCAAGAAAGACAGGGAGAAGCTTTCTTT.

This clonotype was seen a handful of times. V and J are TRBV5-8 and TRBJ2-7; 16 positions agree with TRBD2. CDR3 size: 15 residues. From germline, CDR1 is SGHTS and CDR2 YDEGEE. The junction had 3 bases not matched to a gene; V was cut back by 4 bases and J by 5 bases. The CDR3 protein is CASSLGLAGGHEQYF. The CDR3 DNA sequence: TGTGCCAGCAGCCTGGGACTAGCGGGGGGGCACGAGCAGTACTTC.

This clonotype was counted many times. V gene TRBV5-5 combines with J gene TRBJ2-7; TRBD2 matches 7 bases. The CDR3 has 13 residues. Trimming took 4 bases from V and 6 from J; bases not matched to a gene: 7. CDR1 is SGHKS and CDR2 is YYEKEE in the germline V gene (reference sequence). The CDR3 sequence: CASSRTGGAEQYF. The CDR3 region has the DNA TGTGCCAGCAGCCGGACGGGGGGAGCCGAGCAGTACTTC. The variable domain in full, with the rest retrieved from reference TRBV5-5 and TRBJ2-7, is DAGVTQSPTHLIKTRGQQVTLRCSPISGHKSVSWYQQVLGQGPQFIFQYYEKEERGRGNFPDRFSARQFPNYSSELNVNALLLGDSALYLCASSRTGGAEQYFGPGTRLTVT.

J is TRBJ2-2 and V is TRBV5-6; tentative D call: TRBD2 (6 bases). Between the trimmed V and J ends, which lost 1 base and 3 bases, there was a span of 22 bases. Germline-derived CDR1 and CDR2 are SGHDT and YYEEEE. The CDR3 covers 19 residues. The CDR3 loop is CASSLWFRSAGGYTGELFF. The DNA for the CDR3 is TGTGCCAGCAGCTTGTGGTTTAGGTCGGCCGGAGGGTACACCGGGGAGCTGTTTTTT. Full variable domain (rest looked up from reference TRBV5-6 and TRBJ2-2): DAGVTQSPTHLIKTRGQQVTLRCSPKSGHDTVSWYQQALGQGPQFIFQYYEEEERQRGNFPDRFSGHQFPNYSSELNVNALLLGDSALYLCASSLWFRSAGGYTGELFFGEGSRLTVL.

This clonotype was seen at least ten times. J is TRBJ2-3 and V is TRBV7-9, with D uncertain. Per the germline V gene, CDR1 is SEHNR and CDR2 is FQNEAQ (reference sequence). This CDR3 is 17 amino acids long. Trimming pared 5 bases from V and 2 bases from J, leaving 20 bases between. The CDR3: CASSRSTPPTITDTQYF. Here the CDR3 DNA reads TGTGCCAGCAGCCGATCGACACCACCCACTATCACAGATACGCAGTATTTT.

This clonotype has only one observation. The rearrangement links TRBV6-5 to TRBJ1-6, with D possibly TRBD1 on 5 matching bases. CDR1 and CDR2 (germline): MNHEY, SVGAGI. Deletions cut 0 bases from V and 9 bases from J, with 15 bases between. The CDR3 consists of 16 residues. CDR3: CASSYSNQGLLSPLHF. In DNA form, the CDR3 reads TGTGCCAGCAGTTACTCGAACCAGGGACTACTTTCACCCCTCCACTTT.

The chain joins TRBV7-3 to TRBJ2-3; 8 nucleotides align to TRBD2. V gave up 0 bases and J gave up 4 bases; unmatched junction bases: 6. The germline CDR1 and CDR2 sequences are SGHTA and FQGTGA. The CDR3 runs 16 residues. CDR3 protein: CASSLTYGGGPDTQYF. CDR3 nucleotides: TGTGCCAGCAGCTTAACGTACGGGGGGGGCCCAGATACGCAGTATTTT.

The rearrangement joins TRBV5-1 to TRBJ2-2; 7 nucleotides match TRBD1. V gave up 3 bases and J gave up 6 bases; unmatched junction bases: 2. The CDR3 runs 13 residues. The germline CDR1 and CDR2 sequences are SGHRS and YFSETQ. CDR3: CASSSTGAGELFF. CDR3 in DNA: TGCGCCAGCAGCTCTACAGGGGCCGGGGAGCTGTTTTTT.